The source of this TCR beta chain is a study of T cell repertoires in cytomegalovirus infection. Study information: Public TCR beta signatures provided an indication of both CMV infection and a matching HLA type. Study results and caveats: Carriers of CMV and the relevant HLA type were discriminated by public TCR beta frequency. Clonotypes of TCR beta that were HLA-C-restricted and CMV-specific dominated the ex vivo response.

TCRdb analysed the reads with MiXCR anew, one entry per CDR3 protein. The data contain under 800,000 distinct CDR3 sequences, approximately 25% of them seen just once; the ten biggest clones take up 7% to 9%. On this clonotype itself: Its antigen is as yet unknown. A single base separates this from a much larger clone, so it may be a read error. A read error is likely, as this CDR3 ends without the conserved phenylalanine or tryptophan.

Germline V gene data show CDR1 as SEHNR and CDR2 as FQNEAQ (reference sequence). The CDR3 extends over 12 amino acids. Trimming took off 5 bases at V and 3 bases at J, with 7 bases between the two ends. This TCR was sampled from a human donor in good health (CMV status not recorded). Some clones in this sample may be carry-over from other donors' samples. Sequences were obtained from CD8+ T cells from PBMCs. V gene TRBV7-9 combines with J gene TRBJ1-1; D gene uncertain. The CDR3 DNA is TGTGCCAGCAGCCCCCTTGACACTGAAGCTTTCATT. Translating it yields CASSPLDTEAFI.